Following are 5 T cell receptor beta chains from one sample sequenced in a study of T cells in Graves' hyperthyroidism and ophthalmopathy (dated by TCRdb to the late 2010s). The library was made by multiplex PCR. For sequencing, an Illumina HiSeq 2000 was employed. TCR beta CDR3 regions were amplified from RNA transcripts. For the first round of RT-PCR on the TCR CDR3, the HTBI primer set was used together with the Qiagen OneStep RT-PCR kit. TCRdb reran the public reads through fastp at Q25 and MiXCR, keeping productive beta chains. All rows with the same CDR3 protein become a single entry with the most common DNA and genes. The sample profile shows about 570,000 distinct CDR3 sequences; roughly 50% of them were found once. Of the sample, around 20% is held by the ten largest clones. The source material was peripheral blood or thyroid tissue (not recorded which). These receptors all stem from an adult woman with Graves' disease, either hyperthyroidism or ophthalmopathy (not recorded which).

This clonotype came up a few times. The gene calls are TRBV2 and TRBJ2-7; D unresolved. The CDR3 is made up of 12 amino acids. The ends were cut back, 6 bases at V and 3 bases at J, with 9 bases in the middle. Germline CDR1 is SNHLY and CDR2 is FYNNEI. DNA for the CDR3: TGTGCCAGCAGGGCCGGCGGCTACGAGCAGTACTTC. This gives the protein CASRAGGYEQYF.

The genes are TRBV5-1 and TRBJ1-1, with TRBD1 as a possible D gene (6 bases). This CDR3 spans 14 amino acids. Trimming removed 1 base from V and 4 bases from J, with 11 bases in between. Germline-derived CDR1 and CDR2 are SGHRS and YFSETQ. CDR3: CASSLWGDTTEAFF. CDR3 coding DNA: TGCGCCAGCAGCTTGTGGGGGGACACCACTGAAGCTTTCTTT.

This clonotype was detected only once. This rearrangement joins TRBV7-2 to TRBJ1-1; D gene uncertain. From germline, CDR1 is SGHTA and CDR2 FQGNSA. Deletions cut 1 base from V and 7 bases from J, with 10 bases between. The CDR3 runs to 13 residues. In DNA, the CDR3 is TGTGCCAGCAGCTTAGGGTGGCAGCTTGAAGCTTTCTTT. This codes for CASSLGWQLEAFF. Based on the CDR3 plus reference TRBV7-2 and TRBJ1-1, the full variable domain is GAGVSQSPSNKVTEKGKDVELRCDPISGHTALYWYRQSLGQGLEFLIYFQGNSAPDKSGLPSDRFSAERTGGSVSTLTIQRTQQEDSAVYLCASSLGWQLEAFFGQGTRLTVV.

The chain is built from TRBV7-9 and TRBJ1-1; D is possibly TRBD1 (5 bases). This CDR3 comprises 13 residues. The V gene's germline CDR1 is SEHNR and CDR2 FQNEAQ (reference sequence). Trimming cost V 6 bases and J 4 bases, with 12 bases left between them. CDR3 nucleotide sequence: TGTGCCAGCAGTGGACACGGCGGCACTGAAGCTTTCTTT. This codes for CASSGHGGTEAFF.

The chain employs TRBV14 and TRBJ1-2; 7 positions match TRBD1. The CDR3 extends over 15 amino acids. After removal of 4 bases from V and 5 bases from J, the junction contained 10 bases not matched to a gene. CDR1 and CDR2 from the germline V gene are SGHDN and FVKESK. The CDR3 protein is CASSLGTVPGYGYTF. The CDR3 DNA follows: TGTGCCAGCAGCCTGGGGACAGTCCCAGGTTATGGCTACACCTTC.